This T cell receptor beta chain was documented in a study of T cell responses to AZD1222 COVID-19 vaccine. Study-level points and caveats: An increase in Spike-specific TCR breadth and depth was observed after two AZD1222 doses. Among the donors, most were white British and more were female, and clonal diversity was possibly underestimated.

Sequencing used immunoSEQ multiplex PCR; TCRdb keeps in-frame clones, though not all of them. The sample lists some 110,000 clones; approximately 85% were seen once. This CDR3 spans 14 amino acids. With V trimmed by 4 bases and J by 8 bases, 3 bases remained unmatched. Germline V CDR1 and CDR2: MNHEY, SVGAGI. Regarding this clone: Its antigen is undetermined.

This TCR was recovered from an adult in good health. The chain has TRBV6-5 and TRBJ2-1, with 12 bases aligning to TRBD2. This specimen consisted of peripheral blood, obtained on day 0 of MenACWY control vaccination. The chain's CDR3 is CASSFRTSGDEQFF. Here the CDR3 DNA reads TGTGCCAGCAGTTTTCGGACTAGCGGGGATGAGCAGTTCTTC.